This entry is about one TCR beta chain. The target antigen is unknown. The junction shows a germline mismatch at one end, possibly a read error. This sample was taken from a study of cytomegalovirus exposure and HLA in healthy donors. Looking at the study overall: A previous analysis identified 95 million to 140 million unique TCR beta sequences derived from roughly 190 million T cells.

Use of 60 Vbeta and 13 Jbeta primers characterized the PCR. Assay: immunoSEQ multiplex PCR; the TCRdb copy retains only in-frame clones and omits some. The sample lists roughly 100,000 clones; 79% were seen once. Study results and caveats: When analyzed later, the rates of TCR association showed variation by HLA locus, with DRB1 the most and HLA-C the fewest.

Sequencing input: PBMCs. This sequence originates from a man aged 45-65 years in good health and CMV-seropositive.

CDR3 region: CSSSPSGSQETQYF. The CDR3 bases are TGTTCCAGCAGCCCCAGCGGGTCCCAAGAGACCCAGTACTTC. The V and J genes are TRBV7-9 and TRBJ2-5; maybe TRBD2 (6 bases). The CDR3 runs 14 residues. Germline assignment: CDR1 SEHNR and CDR2 FQNEAQ (reference sequence).